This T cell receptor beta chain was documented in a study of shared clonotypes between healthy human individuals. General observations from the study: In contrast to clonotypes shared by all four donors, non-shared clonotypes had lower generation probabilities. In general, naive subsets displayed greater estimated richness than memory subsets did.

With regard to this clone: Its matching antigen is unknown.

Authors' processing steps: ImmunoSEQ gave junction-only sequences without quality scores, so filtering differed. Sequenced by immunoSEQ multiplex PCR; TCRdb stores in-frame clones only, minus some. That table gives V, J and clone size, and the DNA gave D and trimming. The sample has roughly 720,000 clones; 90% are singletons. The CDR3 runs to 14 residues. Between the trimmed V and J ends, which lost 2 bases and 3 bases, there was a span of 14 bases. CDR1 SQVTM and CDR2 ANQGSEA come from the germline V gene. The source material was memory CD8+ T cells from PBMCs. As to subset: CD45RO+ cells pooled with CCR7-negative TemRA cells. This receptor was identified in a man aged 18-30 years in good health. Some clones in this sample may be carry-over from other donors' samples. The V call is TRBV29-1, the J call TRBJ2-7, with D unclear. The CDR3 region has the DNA TGCAGCGTTGAACGCGATGGCGGTTACTACGAGCAGTACTTC. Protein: CSVERDGGYYEQYF.